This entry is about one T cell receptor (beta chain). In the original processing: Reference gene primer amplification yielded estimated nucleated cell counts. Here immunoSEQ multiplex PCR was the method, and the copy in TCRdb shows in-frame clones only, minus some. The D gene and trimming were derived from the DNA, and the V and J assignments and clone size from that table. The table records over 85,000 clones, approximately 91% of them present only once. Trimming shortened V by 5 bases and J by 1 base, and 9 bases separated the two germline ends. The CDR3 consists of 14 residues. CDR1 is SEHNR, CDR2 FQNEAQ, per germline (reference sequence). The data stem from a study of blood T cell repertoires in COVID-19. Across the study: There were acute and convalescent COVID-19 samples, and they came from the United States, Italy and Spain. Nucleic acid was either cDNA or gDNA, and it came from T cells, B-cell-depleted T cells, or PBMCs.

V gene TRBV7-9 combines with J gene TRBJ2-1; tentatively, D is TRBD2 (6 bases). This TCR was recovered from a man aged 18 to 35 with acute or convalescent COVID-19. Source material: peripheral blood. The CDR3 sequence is CASSHGLSYNEQFF. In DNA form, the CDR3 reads TGTGCCAGCAGCCATGGACTATCCTACAATGAGCAGTTCTTC.